This T cell receptor beta chain emerged from a study of shared clonotypes between healthy human individuals. Study-level points and caveats: Generation of non-shared clonotypes was less probable than generation of clonotypes shared by all four donors.

Terminally differentiated effector memory CD45RA+ cells were excluded by CCR7 positive selection of CD45RO-negative cells. Donors, healthy HIV-negative adults, lacked recent acute infections or vaccinations. The CDR3 has 13 amino acids. The V gene's germline CDR1 is MDHEN and CDR2 SYDVKM. V shed 8 bases and J shed 6 bases, with 16 bases lying between them. On this clone: Antigen unknown.

Sequenced by immunoSEQ multiplex PCR; TCRdb stores in-frame clones only, minus some. The sample has some 630,000 clones, around 96% seen once. This sequence joins TRBV28 and TRBJ1-1, with D possibly TRBD1 on 5 matching bases. The sequenced sample was naive CD8+ T cells sorted from blood. This clonotype originated in a woman aged 25-40 years in good health. The CDR3 DNA follows: TGTGCCAGCGGCACCCAACTAGGGGCTGAAGCTTTCTTT. Amino acid sequence: CASGTQLGAEAFF.